This T cell receptor beta chain stems from a study of blood T cell repertoires in COVID-19. Source study methods: By means of reference gene primer amplification, nucleated cell counts were estimated. Clones were sequenced by immunoSEQ multiplex PCR, and TCRdb holds only the in-frame ones, with some missing. Clone size and V and J calls were adopted from that table, with D and trimming inferred from the DNA. The table includes around 140,000 clones, more than 75% detected once. V was clipped by 5 bases and J by 7 bases, with 11 bases between them. Germline CDR1 LNHDA, CDR2 SQIVND (reference sequence). The CDR3 has 12 amino acids.

The TCR originated in a woman aged 45-65 years who had recovered from COVID-19. Input material: PBMCs or T cells enriched from blood (not recorded which). The chain couples TRBV19 to TRBJ1-2; D perhaps matches TRBD1 (6 bases). The CDR3 is CASSPQGTGYTF. CDR3 in DNA: TGTGCCAGTAGTCCCCAGGGGACTGGCTACACCTTC.